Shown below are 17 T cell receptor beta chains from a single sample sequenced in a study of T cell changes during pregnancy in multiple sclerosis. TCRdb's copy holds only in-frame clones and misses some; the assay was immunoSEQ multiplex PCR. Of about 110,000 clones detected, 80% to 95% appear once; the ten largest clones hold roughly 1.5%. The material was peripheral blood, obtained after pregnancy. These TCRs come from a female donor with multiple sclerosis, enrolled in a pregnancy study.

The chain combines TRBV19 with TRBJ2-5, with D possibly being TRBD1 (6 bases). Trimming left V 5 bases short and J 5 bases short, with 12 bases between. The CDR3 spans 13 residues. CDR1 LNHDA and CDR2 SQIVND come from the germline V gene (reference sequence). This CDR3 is CASSFRGRETQYF. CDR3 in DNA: TGTGCCAGTAGTTTCAGGGGTAGGGAGACCCAGTACTTC.

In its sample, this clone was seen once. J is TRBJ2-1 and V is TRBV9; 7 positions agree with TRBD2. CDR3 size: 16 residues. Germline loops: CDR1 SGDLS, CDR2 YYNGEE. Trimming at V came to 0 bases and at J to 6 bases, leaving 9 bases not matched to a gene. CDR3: CASSVDGGRRANEQFF. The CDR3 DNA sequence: TGTGCCAGCAGCGTAGACGGCGGGAGAAGAGCCAATGAGCAGTTCTTC.

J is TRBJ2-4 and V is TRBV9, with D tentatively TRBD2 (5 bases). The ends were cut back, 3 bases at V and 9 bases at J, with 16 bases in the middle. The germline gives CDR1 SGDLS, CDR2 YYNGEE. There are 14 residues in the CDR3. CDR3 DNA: TGTGCCAGCAGCGCCTCCGTAGGAGGTCCCATTCAGTACTTC. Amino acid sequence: CASSASVGGPIQYF.

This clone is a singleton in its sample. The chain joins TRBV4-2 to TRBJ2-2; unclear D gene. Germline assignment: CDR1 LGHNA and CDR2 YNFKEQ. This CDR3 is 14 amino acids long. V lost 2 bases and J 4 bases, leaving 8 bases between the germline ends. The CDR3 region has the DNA TGTGCCAGCAGCCAAATCCCCTTCACCGGGGAGCTGTTTTTT. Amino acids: CASSQIPFTGELFF.

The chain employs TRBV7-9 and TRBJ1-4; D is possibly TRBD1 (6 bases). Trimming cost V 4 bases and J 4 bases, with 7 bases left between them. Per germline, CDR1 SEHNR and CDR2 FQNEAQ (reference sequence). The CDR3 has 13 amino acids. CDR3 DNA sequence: TGTGCCAGCAGCTCGGACAGTAATGAAAAACTGTTTTTT. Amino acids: CASSSDSNEKLFF.

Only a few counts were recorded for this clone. This CDR3 is CAWSGLLAGARNEQFF. The CDR3 DNA reads TGTGCCTGGAGTGGCCTTCTAGCGGGAGCGAGGAATGAGCAGTTCTTC. The chain joins TRBV30 to TRBJ2-1; 10 positions agree with TRBD2. The germline V gene has CDR1 GTSNPN and CDR2 SVGIG (reference sequence). CDR3 length: 16 amino acids. The J segment lost 7 bases and the V segment lost 1 base, leaving 10 bases of the junction unmatched.

This CDR3 reads CASSSTGNNEKLFF. In DNA form, the CDR3 reads TGTGCCAGCAGCTCGACAGGGAATAATGAAAAACTGTTTTTT. J is TRBJ1-4 and V is TRBV11-2; 7 positions agree with TRBD1. The ends lost 4 bases at V and 4 bases at J; junction bases unmatched: 3. The CDR3 runs 14 residues. Germline values: CDR1 SGHAT, CDR2 FQNNGV. Together with reference TRBV11-2 and TRBJ1-4, the CDR3 gives the full variable domain: EAGVAQSPRYKIIEKRQSVAFWCNPISGHATLYWYQQILGQGPKLLIQFQNNGVVDDSQLPKDRFSAERLKGVDSTLKIQPAKLEDSAVYLCASSSTGNNEKLFFGSGTQLSVL.

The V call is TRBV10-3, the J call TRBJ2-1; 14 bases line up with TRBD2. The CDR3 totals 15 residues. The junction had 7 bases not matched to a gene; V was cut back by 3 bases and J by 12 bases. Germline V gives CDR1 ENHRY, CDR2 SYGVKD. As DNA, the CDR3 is TGTGCCATCAGTGACTCTGGGACTAGCGGGGGCCCGCAGTTCTTC. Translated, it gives CAISDSGTSGGPQFF.

The chain's CDR3 is CASSYGGAGETQYF. Written as DNA, the CDR3 is TGTGCCAGCAGTTATGGGGGTGCGGGGGAGACCCAGTACTTC. This chain links TRBV27 with TRBJ2-5, with D possibly matching TRBD2 (6 bases). CDR1 and CDR2 (germline): MNHEY, SMNVEV (reference sequence). The CDR3 totals 14 residues. The V and J ends lost 4 bases and 5 bases respectively, with 14 bases between them.

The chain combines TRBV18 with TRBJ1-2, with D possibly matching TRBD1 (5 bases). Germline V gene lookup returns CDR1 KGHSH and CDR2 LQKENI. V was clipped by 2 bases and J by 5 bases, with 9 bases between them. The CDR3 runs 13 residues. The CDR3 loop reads CASSPTDSYGYTF. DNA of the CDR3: TGTGCCAGCTCACCAACTGACAGTTATGGCTACACCTTC.

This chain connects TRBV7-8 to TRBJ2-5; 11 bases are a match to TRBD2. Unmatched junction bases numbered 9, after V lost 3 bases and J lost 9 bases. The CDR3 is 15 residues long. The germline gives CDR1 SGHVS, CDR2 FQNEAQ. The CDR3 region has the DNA TGTGCCAGCAGCTTTACTAGCGGGGGTGCAGGGTCCCAGTACTTC. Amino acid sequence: CASSFTSGGAGSQYF.

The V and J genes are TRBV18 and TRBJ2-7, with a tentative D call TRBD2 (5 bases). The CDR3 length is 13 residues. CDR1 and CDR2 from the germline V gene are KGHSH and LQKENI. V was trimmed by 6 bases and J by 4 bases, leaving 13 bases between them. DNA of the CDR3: TGTGCCAGCTCGGAGGAGCCCCTTTACGAGCAGTACTTC. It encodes CASSEEPLYEQYF.

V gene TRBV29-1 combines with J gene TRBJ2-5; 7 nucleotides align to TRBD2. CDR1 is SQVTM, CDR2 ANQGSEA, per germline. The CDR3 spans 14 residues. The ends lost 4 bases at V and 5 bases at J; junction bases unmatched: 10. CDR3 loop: CSVGELRGGETQYF. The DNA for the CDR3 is TGCAGCGTTGGGGAGTTGAGGGGAGGGGAGACCCAGTACTTC.

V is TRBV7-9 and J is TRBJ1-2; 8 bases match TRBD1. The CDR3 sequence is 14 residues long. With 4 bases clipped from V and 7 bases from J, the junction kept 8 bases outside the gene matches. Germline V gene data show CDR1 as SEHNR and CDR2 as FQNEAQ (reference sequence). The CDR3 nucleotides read TGTGCCAGCAGCTCCACCAGGGGGCAGGGTGGCTACACCTTC. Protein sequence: CASSSTRGQGGYTF. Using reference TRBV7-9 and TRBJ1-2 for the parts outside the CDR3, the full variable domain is DTGVSQNPRHKITKRGQNVTFRCDPISEHNRLYWYRQTLGQGPEFLTYFQNEAQLEKSRLLSDRFSAERPKGSFSTLEIQRTEQGDSAMYLCASSSTRGQGGYTFGSGTRLTVV.

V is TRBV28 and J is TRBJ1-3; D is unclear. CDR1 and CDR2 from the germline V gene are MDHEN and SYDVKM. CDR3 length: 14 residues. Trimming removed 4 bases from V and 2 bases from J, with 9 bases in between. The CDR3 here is CASSSTATGNTIYF. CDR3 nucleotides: TGTGCCAGCAGTTCCACCGCTACTGGAAACACCATATATTTT.

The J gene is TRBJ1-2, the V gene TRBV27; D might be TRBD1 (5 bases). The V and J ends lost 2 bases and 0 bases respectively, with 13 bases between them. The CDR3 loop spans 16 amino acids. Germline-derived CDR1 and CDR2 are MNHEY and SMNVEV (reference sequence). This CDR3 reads CASSLVGGWSNYGYTF. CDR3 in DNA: TGTGCCAGCAGTTTAGTGGGGGGGTGGTCTAACTATGGCTACACCTTC.

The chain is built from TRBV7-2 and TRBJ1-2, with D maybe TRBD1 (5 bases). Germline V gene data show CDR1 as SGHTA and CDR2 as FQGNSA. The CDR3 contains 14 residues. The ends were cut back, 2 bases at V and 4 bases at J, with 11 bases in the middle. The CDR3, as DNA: TGTGCCAGCAGCTTACAAGGGGCCGGCTATGGCTACACCTTC. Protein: CASSLQGAGYGYTF.